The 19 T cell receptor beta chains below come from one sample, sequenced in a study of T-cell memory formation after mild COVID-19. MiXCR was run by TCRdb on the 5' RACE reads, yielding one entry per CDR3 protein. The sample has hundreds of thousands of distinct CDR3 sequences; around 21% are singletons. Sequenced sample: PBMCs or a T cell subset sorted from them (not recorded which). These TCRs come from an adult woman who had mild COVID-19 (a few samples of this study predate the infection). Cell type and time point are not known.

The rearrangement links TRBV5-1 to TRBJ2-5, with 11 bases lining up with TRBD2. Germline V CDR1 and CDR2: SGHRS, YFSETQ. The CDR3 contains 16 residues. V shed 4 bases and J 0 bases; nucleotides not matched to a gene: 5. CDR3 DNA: TGCGCCAGCAGCCCGTGGACTAGCGGGTACCAAGAGACCCAGTACTTC. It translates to CASSPWTSGYQETQYF.

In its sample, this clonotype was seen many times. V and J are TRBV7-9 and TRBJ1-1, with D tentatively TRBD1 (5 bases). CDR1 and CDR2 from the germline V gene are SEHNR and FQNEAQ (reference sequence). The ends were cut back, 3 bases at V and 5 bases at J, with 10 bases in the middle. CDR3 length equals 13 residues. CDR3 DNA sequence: TGTGCCAGCAGCTTCCGGGGGGGGACTGAAGCTTTCTTT. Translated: CASSFRGGTEAFF.

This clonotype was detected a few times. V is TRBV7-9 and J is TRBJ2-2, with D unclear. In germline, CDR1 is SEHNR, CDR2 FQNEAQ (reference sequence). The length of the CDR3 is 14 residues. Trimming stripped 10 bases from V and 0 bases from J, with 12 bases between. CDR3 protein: CATRSQTNTGELFF. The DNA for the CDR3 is TGTGCCACTCGGTCCCAGACGAACACCGGGGAGCTGTTTTTT. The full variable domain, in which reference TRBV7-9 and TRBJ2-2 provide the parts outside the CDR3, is DTGVSQNPRHKITKRGQNVTFRCDPISEHNRLYWYRQTLGQGPEFLTYFQNEAQLEKSRLLSDRFSAERPKGSFSTLEIQRTEQGDSAMYLCATRSQTNTGELFFGEGSRLTVL.

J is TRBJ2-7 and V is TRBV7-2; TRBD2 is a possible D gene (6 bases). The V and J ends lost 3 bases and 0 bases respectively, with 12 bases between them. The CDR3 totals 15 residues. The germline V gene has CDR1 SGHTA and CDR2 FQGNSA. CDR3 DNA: TGTGCCAGCAGCTTGAGCGTCGGGAGCTCCTACGAGCAGTACTTC. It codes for CASSLSVGSSYEQYF.

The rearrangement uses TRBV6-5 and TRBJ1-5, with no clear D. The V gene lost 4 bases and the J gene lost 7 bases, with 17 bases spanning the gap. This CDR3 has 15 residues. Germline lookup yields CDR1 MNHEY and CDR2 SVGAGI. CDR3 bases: TGTGCCAGCAGTTCCAGCTTCCAACGGAGGCAGCCCCAGCATTTT. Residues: CASSSSFQRRQPQHF.

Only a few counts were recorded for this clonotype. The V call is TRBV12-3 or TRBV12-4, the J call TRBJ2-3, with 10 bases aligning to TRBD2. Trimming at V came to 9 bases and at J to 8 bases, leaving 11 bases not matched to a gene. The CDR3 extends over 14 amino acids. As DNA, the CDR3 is TGTGCCAGTTCCTCGAGCGGGGGGGCGAGTACGCAGTATTTT. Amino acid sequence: CASSSSGGASTQYF.

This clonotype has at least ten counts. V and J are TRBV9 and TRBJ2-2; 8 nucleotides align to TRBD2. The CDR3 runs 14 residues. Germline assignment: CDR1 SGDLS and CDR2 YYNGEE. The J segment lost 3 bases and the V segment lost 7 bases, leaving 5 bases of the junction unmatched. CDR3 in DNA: TGTGCCAGCGGGAGTAGCGGGGACACCGGGGAGCTGTTTTTT. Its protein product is CASGSSGDTGELFF.

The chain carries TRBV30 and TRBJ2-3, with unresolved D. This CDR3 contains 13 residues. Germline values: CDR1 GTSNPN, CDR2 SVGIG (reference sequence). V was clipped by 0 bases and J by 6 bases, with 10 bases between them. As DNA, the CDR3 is TGTGCCTGGAGTGTTGACCCGAGGGATACGCAGTATTTT. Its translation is CAWSVDPRDTQYF.

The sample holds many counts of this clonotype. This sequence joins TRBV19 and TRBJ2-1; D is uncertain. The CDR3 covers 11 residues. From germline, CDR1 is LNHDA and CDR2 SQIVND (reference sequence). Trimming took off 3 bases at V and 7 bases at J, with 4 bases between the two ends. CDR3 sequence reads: CASSIGNEQFF. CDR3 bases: TGTGCCAGTAGTATCGGGAATGAGCAGTTCTTC.

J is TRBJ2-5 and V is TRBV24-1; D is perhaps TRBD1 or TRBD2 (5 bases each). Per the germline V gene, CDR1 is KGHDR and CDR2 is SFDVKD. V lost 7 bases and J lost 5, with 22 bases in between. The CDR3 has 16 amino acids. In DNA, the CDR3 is TGTGCCACCAGCCCCAAGGGTCTAAGGGACCGGGAGACCCAGTACTTC. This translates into CATSPKGLRDRETQYF.

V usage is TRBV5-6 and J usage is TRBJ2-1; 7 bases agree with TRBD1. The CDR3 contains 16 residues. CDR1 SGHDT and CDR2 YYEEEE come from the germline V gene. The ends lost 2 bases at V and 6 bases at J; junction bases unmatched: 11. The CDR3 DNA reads TGTGCCAGCAGCTTCCGGGACAGTGGAATTTCCAATGAGCAGTTCTTC. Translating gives CASSFRDSGISNEQFF.

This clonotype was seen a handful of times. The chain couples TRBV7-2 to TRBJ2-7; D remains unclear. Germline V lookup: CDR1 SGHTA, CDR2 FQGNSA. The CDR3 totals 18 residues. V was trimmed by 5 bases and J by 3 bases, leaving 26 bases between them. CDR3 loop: CASSRMAYGVRPNYEQYF. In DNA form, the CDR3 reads TGTGCCAGCAGCCGTATGGCCTATGGAGTGCGGCCAAACTACGAGCAGTACTTC.

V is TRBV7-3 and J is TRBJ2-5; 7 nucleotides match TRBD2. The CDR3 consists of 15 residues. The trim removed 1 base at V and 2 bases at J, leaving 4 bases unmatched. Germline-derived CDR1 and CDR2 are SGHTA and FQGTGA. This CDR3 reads CASSLISGLQETQYF. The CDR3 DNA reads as TGTGCCAGCAGCTTAATTAGCGGGCTTCAAGAGACCCAGTACTTC.

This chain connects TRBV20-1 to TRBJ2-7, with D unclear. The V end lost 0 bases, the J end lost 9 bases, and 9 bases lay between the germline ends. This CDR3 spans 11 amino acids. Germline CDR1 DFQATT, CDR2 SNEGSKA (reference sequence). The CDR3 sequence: CSARDPQGQYF. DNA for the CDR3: TGCAGTGCTAGAGATCCGCAAGGGCAGTACTTC.

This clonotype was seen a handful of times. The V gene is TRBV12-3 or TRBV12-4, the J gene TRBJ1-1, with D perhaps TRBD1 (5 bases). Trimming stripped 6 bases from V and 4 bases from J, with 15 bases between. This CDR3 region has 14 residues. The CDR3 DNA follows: TGTGCCAGCAGCCCGGACAAGAGGGTCACTGAAGCTTTCTTT. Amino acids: CASSPDKRVTEAFF.

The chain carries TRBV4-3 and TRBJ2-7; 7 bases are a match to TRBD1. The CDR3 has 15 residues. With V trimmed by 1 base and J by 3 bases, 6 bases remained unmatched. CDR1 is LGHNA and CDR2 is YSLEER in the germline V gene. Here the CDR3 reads CASSQVPGQIYEQYF. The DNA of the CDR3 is TGCGCCAGCAGCCAAGTACCGGGACAGATCTACGAGCAGTACTTC.

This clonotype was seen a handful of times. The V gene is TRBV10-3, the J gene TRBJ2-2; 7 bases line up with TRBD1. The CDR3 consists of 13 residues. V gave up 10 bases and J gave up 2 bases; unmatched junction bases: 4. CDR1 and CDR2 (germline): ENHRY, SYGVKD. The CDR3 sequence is CATGQENTGELFF. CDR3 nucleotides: TGTGCCACCGGACAGGAAAACACCGGGGAGCTGTTTTTT.

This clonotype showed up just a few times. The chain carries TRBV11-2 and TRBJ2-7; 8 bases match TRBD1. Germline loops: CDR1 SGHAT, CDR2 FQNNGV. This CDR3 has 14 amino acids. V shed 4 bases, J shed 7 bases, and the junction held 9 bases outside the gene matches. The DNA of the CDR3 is TGTGCCAGCAGCTCCCATCAGGGGGCGGGGGAGCAGTACTTC. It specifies CASSSHQGAGEQYF.

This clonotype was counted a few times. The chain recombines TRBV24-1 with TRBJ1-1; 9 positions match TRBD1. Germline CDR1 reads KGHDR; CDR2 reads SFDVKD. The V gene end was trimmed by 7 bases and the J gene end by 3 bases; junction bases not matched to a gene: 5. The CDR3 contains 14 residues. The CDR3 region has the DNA TGTGCCACCAGCCCGGGACAGGGATACACTGAAGCTTTCTTT. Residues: CATSPGQGYTEAFF.